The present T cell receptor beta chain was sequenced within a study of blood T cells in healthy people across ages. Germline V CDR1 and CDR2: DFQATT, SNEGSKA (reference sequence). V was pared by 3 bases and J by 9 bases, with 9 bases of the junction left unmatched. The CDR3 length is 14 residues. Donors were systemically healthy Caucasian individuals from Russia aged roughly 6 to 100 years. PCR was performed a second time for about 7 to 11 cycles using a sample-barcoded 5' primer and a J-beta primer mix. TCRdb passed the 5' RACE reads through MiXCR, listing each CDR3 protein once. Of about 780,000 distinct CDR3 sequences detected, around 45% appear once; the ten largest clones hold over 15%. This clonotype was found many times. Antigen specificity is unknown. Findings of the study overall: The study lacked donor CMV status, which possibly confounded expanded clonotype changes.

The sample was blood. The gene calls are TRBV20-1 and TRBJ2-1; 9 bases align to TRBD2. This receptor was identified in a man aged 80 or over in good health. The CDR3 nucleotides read TGCAGTGCTAGTAGGCTAGCGGGAAGGGGTGAGCAGTTCTTC. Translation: CSASRLAGRGEQFF.